This T cell receptor (beta chain) was recovered during a study of early T cells in non-severe SARS-CoV-2 infection (dated by TCRdb to the early 2020s). About the study as a whole: Because TCR sequencing was done on bulk RNA from unsorted whole blood, the alpha and beta chains could not be paired. The full study reports these points: Matching against VDJdb was skewed toward anti-spike CD8 responses, likely underestimated virus-specific expansions, and missed private and CD4 specificities.

This clonotype appeared many times. Its specific antigen is unknown. One base away there is no much larger clone; base qualities are not given. Receptors were amplified or captured by 5' RACE. TCRdb records NextSeq 500 as the sequencer. The TCR library protocol attached unique molecular identifiers to individual cDNA molecules to correct for sequencing error and PCR bias. Both TCR alpha and beta chains were sequenced, and tight co-correlation was observed between alpha and beta sequence abundances in each sample. The authors processed their data as follows. Decombinator V4 was used to annotate the V gene, J gene and CDR3 of the TCR sequences. Expanded TCRs were defined as changing significantly between any two time points under a Poisson model with p below 0.0001. Abundances of TCRs were expressed as counts per million after normalisation to the total number of TCRs sequenced in each sample. MAIT TCRs were defined by TRAV1-2 paired with TRAJ12, TRAJ20 or TRAJ33, and iNKT TCRs by TRAV10 paired with TRAJ18. VDJdb, accessed 1 November 2021, was searched for CMV, EBV and SARS-CoV-2 annotated TCRs, with TCRs annotated for multiple antigens excluded. TCRdb applied fastp at Q25 and MiXCR to the public reads, then kept only in-frame beta chains. All rows with the same CDR3 protein become a single entry with the most common DNA and genes. It is TCRdb's table, rather than the study itself, that gives the V and J calls and clone size. The sample includes approximately 50,000 distinct CDR3 sequences, with approximately 8.5% observed a single time. Of the sample, more than 12% is held by the ten largest clones.

V drops 0 bases and J drops 11 bases, leaving 15 bases in between. Spanning cysteine to phenylalanine, the CDR3 consists of 15 amino acids. Of the read, only the CDR3 DNA is kept; its 45 bases are in frame from base 1. The germline V gene (reference sequence) provides CDR1 SGHKS and CDR2 YYEKEE. Set within a cohort of healthcare workers in London, UK, this nested case-control study involved weekly PCR testing of nasopharyngeal swabs along with blood sampling. Healthcare workers were recruited between 23 and 31 March 2020, during the week of the UK lockdown, and were followed weekly for up to about 16 weeks.

The TCR comes from an adult who was a healthcare worker with PCR-confirmed SARS-CoV-2 infection or an uninfected control (not recorded which). This chain is built from TRBV5-5 and TRBJ1-6, and TRBD1 may be the D gene, going by 5 matching bases. Sequences were obtained from whole blood. The CDR3 here reads CASSLVGGAGAPLHF. The nucleotide sequence is given as TGTGCCAGCAGCTTGGTCGGTGGGGCAGGAGCACCCCTCCACTTT.